The sequence of this TCR beta chain was determined in a study of T cell responses to AZD1222 COVID-19 vaccine. Study-wide results and limits: Breadth and depth of Spike-specific TCRs rose after two AZD1222 doses. CD4 TCRs covered the whole spike, strongest at regions 160-218 and 743-854.

The CDR3 consists of 14 residues. CDR1 and CDR2 from the germline V gene are LGHNA and YNFKEQ. The V and J ends lost 1 base and 1 base respectively, with 6 bases between them. Profiled with immunoSEQ multiplex PCR; TCRdb holds only in-frame clones, not every one. The data show under 150,000 clones, around four fifths seen once. As to this clone: What it recognizes is unknown.

Specimen: peripheral blood, collected on day 0 of MenACWY control vaccination. The V call is TRBV4-2, the J call TRBJ2-3; no reliable D call. This receptor was obtained from an adult in good health. CDR3 loop: CASSQGGGTDTQYF. CDR3 DNA sequence: TGTGCCAGCAGCCAAGGAGGTGGCACAGATACGCAGTATTTT.